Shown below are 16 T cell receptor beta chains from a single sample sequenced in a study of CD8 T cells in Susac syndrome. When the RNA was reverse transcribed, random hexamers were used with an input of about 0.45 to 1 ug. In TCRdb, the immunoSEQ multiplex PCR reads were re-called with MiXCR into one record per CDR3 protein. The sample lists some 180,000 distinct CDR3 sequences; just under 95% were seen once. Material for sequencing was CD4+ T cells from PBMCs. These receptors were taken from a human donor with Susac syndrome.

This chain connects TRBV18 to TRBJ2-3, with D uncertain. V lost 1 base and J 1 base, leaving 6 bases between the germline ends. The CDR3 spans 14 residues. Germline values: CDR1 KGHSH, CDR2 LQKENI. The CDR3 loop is CASSPRLGTDTQYF. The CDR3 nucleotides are TGTGCCAGCTCACCACGGTTAGGCACAGATACGCAGTATTTT.

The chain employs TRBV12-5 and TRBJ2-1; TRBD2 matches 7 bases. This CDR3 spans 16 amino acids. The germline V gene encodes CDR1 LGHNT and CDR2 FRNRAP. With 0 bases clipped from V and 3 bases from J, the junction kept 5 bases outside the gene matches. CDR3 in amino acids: CASGLVLGLLYNEQFF. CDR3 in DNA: TGTGCTAGTGGTTTGGTACTGGGACTACTCTACAATGAGCAGTTCTTC.

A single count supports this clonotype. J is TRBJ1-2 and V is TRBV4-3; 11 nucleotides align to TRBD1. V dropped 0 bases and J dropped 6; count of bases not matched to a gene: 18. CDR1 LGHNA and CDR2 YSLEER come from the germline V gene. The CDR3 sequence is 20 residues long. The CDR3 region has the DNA TGCGCCAGCAGCCAAGATCGGACAGGGGGCGTAATTAACCCAGTAAATGGCTACACCTTC. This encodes CASSQDRTGGVINPVNGYTF.

CDR3 loop: CASGIGLGYQETQYF. In nucleotides, the CDR3 is TGTGCTAGTGGCATCGGGCTCGGGTACCAAGAGACCCAGTACTTC. The chain combines TRBV12-5 with TRBJ2-5; D is unresolved. Trimming removed 6 bases from V and 0 bases from J, with 14 bases in between. The V gene's germline CDR1 is LGHNT and CDR2 FRNRAP. The CDR3 length is 15 residues.

The chain's CDR3 is CASSPTEETQYF. In nucleotides, the CDR3 is TGTGCCAGCTCCCCGACCGAAGAGACCCAGTACTTC. This chain uses TRBV18 with TRBJ2-5; no firm D call. CDR1 and CDR2 from the germline V gene are KGHSH and LQKENI. Trimming stripped 6 bases from V and 3 bases from J, with 8 bases between. The CDR3 is 12 residues long.

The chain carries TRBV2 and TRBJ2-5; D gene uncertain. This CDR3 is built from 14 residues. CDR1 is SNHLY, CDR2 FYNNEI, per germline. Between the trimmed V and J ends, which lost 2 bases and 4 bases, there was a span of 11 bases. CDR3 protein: CASSEWSRGETQYF. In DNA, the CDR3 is TGTGCCAGCAGTGAATGGTCTCGAGGAGAGACCCAGTACTTC.

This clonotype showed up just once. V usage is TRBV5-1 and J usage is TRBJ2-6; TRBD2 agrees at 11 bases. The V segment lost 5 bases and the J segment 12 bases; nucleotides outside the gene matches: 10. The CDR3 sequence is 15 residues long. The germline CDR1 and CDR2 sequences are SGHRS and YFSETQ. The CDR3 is CASSSGTSGPVVLTF. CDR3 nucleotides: TGCGCCAGCAGTTCCGGGACTAGCGGCCCAGTCGTCCTGACTTTC.

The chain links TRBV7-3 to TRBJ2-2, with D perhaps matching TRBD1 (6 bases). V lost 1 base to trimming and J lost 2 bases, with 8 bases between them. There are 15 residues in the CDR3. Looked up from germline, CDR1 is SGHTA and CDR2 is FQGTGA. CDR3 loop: CASSLRGRNTGELFF. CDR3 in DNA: TGTGCCAGCAGCTTAAGGGGGCGAAACACCGGGGAGCTGTTTTTT.

CDR3: CASSLLYGVKETQYF. The CDR3 nucleotides read TGTGCCAGCAGCTTATTATATGGGGTGAAAGAGACCCAGTACTTC. The chain is built from TRBV7-8 and TRBJ2-5; D is ambiguous. The CDR3 totals 15 residues. Deletions cut 2 bases from V and 3 bases from J, with 13 bases between. Germline-derived CDR1 and CDR2 are SGHVS and FQNEAQ.

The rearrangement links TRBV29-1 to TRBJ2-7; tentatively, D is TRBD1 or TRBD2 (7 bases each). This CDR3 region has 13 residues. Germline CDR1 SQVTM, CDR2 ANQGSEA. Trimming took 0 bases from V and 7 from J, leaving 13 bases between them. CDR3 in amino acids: CSVEDRQGGEQYF. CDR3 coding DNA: TGCAGCGTTGAAGATCGCCAGGGGGGGGAGCAGTACTTC.

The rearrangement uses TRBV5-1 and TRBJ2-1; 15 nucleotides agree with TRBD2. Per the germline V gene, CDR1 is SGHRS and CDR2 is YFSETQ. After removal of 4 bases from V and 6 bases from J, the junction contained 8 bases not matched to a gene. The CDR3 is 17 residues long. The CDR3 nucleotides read TGCGCCAGCAGCATAGGACTAGCGGGGGGGCTTGGCAATGAGCAGTTCTTC. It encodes CASSIGLAGGLGNEQFF.

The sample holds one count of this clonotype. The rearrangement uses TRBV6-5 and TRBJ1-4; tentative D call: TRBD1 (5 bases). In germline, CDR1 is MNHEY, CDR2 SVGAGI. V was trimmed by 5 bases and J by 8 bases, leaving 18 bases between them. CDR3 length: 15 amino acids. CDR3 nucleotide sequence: TGTGCCAGCAGTATGTTCGGTCAAAGGGGAGAAAAACTGTTTTTT. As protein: CASSMFGQRGEKLFF.

Written as DNA, the CDR3 is TGTGCCAGCAGTTTACGGCTGGGCACAGATACGCAGTATTTT. It specifies CASSLRLGTDTQYF. The chain has TRBV12-3 or TRBV12-4 and TRBJ2-3; D is undetermined. V was pared by 2 bases and J by 1 base, with 7 bases between. The CDR3 spans 14 residues.

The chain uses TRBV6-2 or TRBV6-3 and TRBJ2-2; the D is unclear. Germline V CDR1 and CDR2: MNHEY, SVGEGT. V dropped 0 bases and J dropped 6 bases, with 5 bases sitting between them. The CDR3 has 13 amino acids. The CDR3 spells CASSYSGPGELFF. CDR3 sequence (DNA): TGTGCCAGCAGTTACTCAGGACCCGGGGAGCTGTTTTTT.

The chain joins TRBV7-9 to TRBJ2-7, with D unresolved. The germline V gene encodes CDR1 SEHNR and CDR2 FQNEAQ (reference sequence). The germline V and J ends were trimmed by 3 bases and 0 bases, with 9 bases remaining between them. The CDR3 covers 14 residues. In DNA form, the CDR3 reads TGTGCCAGCAGCTTGGCTAGGAGCTCCTACGAGCAGTACTTC. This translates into CASSLARSSYEQYF.

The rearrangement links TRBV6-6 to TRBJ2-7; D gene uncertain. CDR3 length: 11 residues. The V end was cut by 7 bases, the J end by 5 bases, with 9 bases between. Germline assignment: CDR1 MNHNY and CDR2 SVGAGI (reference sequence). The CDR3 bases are TGTGCCAGCAACAATGGTGACGAGCAGTACTTC. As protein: CASNNGDEQYF.